This TCR beta chain was found in a study of cytomegalovirus exposure and HLA in healthy donors. This clone was counted between two and nine times. Its antigen is currently unknown. Study-wide results and limits: Per a later analysis, HLA-associated TCR beta chains showed more clonal expansion than other, equally common TCR beta chains.

Amplification used 60 Vbeta primers and 13 Jbeta primers. Using immunoSEQ multiplex PCR, the repertoire was profiled, and TCRdb retains in-frame clones only, with some absent. The data contain hundreds of thousands of clones, more than 80% of them singletons. Likely unrecorded immune exposures existed in these nominally healthy donors. The CDR3 spans 13 residues. The ends lost 0 bases at V and 8 bases at J; junction bases unmatched: 0. Germline CDR1 SGHNT, CDR2 YYREEE (reference sequence). The receptor's source is a man between 25 and 39 years old in good health and CMV-seronegative. The sequenced material came from PBMCs. The rearrangement links TRBV5-4 to TRBJ2-1; 9 nucleotides agree with TRBD2. The CDR3 sequence: CASSLERGDEQFF. Written as DNA, the CDR3 is TGTGCCAGCAGCTTGGAGCGGGGGGATGAGCAGTTCTTC.